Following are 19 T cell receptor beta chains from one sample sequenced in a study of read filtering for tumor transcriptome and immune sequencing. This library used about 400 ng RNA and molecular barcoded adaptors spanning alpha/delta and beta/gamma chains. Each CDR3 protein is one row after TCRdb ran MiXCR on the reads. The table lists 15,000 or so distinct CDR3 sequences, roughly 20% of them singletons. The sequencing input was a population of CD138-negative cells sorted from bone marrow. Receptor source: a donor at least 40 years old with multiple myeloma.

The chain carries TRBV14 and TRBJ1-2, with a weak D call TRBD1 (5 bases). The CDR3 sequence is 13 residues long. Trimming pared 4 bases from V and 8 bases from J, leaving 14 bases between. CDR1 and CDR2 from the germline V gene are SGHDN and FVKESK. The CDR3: CASSPTRESGYTF. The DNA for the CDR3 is TGTGCCAGCAGCCCCACCAGGGAAAGCGGCTACACCTTC.

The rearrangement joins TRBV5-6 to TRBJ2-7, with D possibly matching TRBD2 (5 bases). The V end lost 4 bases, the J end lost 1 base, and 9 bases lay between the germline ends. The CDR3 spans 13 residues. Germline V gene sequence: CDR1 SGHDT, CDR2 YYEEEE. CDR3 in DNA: TGTGCCAGCAGCCCCTGGACTTCCTACGAGCAGTACTTC. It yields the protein CASSPWTSYEQYF.

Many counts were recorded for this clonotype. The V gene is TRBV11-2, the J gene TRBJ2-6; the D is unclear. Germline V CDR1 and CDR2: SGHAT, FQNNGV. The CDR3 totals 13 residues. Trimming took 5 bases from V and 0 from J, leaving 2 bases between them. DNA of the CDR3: TGTGCCAGCAGCAACTCTGGGGCCAACGTCCTGACTTTC. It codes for CASSNSGANVLTF.

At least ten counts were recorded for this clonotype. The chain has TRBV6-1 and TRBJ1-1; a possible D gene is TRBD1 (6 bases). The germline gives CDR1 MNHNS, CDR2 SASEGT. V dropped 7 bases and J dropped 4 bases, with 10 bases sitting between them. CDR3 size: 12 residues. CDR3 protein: CASTSGATEAFF. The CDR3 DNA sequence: TGTGCCAGCACGTCGGGGGCCACTGAAGCTTTCTTT.

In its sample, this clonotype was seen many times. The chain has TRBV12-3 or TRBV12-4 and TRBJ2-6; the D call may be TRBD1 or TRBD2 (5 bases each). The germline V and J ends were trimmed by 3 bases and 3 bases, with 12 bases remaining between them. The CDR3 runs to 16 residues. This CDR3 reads CASSFQGERGANVLTF. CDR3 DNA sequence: TGTGCCAGCAGTTTTCAGGGAGAGCGTGGGGCCAACGTCCTGACTTTC.

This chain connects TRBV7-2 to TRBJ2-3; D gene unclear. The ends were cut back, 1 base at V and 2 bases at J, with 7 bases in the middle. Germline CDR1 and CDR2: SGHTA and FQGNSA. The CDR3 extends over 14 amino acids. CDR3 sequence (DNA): TGTGCCAGCAGCTTAGATCCAAACACAGATACGCAGTATTTT. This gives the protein CASSLDPNTDTQYF.

The CDR3 loop reads CSAQRTGGSFGNTIYF. In nucleotides, the CDR3 is TGCAGTGCTCAACGGACAGGGGGCTCCTTCGGAAACACCATATATTTT. V and J are TRBV20-1 and TRBJ1-3; the match to TRBD1 covers 11 bases. The CDR3 runs to 16 residues. CDR1 is DFQATT, CDR2 SNEGSKA, per germline (reference sequence). Unmatched junction bases numbered 10, after V lost 5 bases and J lost 4 bases.

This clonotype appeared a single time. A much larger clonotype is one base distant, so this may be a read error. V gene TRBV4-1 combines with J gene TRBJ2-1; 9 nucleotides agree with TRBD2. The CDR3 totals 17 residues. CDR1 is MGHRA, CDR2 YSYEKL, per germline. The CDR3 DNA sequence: TGCGCCGGCAGCCAATCCTCCGGACTAGCGTTCCCTAATGAGCAGTTCTTC. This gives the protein CAGSQSSGLAFPNEQFF.

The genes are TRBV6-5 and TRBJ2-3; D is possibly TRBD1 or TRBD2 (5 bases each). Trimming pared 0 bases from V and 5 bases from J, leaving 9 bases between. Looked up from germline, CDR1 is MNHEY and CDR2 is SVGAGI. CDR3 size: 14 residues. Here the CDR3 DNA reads TGTGCCAGCAGTTACTCAGAGGGGCAAGATACGCAGTATTTT. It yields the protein CASSYSEGQDTQYF.

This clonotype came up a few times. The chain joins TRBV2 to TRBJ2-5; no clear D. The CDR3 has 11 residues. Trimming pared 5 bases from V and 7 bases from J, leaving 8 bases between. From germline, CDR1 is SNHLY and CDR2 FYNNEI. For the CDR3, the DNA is TGTGCCAGCAGTCTCCTCCGGACCCAGTACTTC. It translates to CASSLLRTQYF.

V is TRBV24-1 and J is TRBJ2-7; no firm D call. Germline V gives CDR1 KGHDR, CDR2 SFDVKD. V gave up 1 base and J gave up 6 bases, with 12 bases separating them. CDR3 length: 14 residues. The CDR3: CATSDFPVSAEQYF. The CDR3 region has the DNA TGTGCCACCAGTGATTTCCCGGTTTCGGCCGAGCAGTACTTC.

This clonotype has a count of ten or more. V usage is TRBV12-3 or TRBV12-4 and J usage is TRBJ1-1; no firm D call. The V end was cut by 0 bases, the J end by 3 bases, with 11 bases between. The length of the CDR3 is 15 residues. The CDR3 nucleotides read TGTGCCAGCAGTTTAGCTCCCCCGGGATACACTGAAGCTTTCTTT. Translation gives CASSLAPPGYTEAFF.

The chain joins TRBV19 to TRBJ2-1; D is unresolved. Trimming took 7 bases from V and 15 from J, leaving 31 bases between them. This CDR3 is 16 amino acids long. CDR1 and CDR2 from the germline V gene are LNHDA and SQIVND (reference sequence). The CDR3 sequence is CASNNFAPDVVDEWFF. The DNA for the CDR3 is TGTGCCAGTAATAACTTCGCCCCTGACGTCGTTGATGAGTGGTTCTTC.

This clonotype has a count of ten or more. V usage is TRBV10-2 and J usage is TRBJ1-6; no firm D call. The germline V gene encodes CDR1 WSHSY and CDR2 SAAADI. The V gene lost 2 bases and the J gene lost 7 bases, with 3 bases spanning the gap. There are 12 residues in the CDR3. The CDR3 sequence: CASSETNSPLHF. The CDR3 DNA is TGCGCCAGCAGTGAGACCAATTCACCCCTCCACTTT.

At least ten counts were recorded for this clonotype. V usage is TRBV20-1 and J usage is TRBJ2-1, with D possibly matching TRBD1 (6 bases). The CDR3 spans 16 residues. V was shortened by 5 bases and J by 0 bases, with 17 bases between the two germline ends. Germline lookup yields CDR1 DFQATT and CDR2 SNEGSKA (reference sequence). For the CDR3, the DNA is TGCAGTGCTGACCCCCGGGACATGAGCTCCTACAATGAGCAGTTCTTC. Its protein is CSADPRDMSSYNEQFF.

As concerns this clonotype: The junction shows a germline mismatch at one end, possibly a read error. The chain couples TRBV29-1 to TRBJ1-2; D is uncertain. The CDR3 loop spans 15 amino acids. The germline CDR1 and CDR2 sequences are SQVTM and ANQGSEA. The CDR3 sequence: CIVARNTFPNYGYTF. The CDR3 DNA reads TGCATCGTTGCTAGGAACACCTTCCCTAACTATGGCTACACCTTC.

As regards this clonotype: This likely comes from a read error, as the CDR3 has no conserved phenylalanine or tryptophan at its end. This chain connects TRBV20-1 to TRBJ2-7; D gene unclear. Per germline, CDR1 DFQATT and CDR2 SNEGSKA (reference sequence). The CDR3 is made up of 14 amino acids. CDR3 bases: TGCAGCGCTAGAGATCGTAAGGGTATAGGGGAGCAGTACCTC. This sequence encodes CSARDRKGIGEQYL.

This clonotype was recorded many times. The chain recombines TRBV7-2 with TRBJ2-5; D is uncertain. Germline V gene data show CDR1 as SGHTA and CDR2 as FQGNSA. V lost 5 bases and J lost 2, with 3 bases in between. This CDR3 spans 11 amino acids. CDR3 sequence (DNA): TGTGCCAGCAGCGAACAAGAGACCCAGTACTTC. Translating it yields CASSEQETQYF.

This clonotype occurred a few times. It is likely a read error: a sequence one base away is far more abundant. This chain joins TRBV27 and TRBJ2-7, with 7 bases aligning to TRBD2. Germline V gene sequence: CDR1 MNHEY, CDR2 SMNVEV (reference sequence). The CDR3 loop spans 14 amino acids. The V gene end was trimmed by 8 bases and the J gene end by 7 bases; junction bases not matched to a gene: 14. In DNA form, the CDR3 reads TGTGCCAGCTCGGGGGGTCCGTCGGGCTATGAGCAGTACTTC. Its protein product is CASSGGPSGYEQYF.